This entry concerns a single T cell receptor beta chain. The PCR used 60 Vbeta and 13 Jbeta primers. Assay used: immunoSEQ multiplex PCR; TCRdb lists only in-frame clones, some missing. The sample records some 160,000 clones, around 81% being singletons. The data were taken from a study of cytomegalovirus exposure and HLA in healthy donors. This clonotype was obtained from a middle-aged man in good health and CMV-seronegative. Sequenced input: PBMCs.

This CDR3 is CASSHGTGAYEQYF. The CDR3 nucleotides read TGTGCCAGCAGCCATGGGACAGGAGCCTACGAGCAGTACTTC. The V and J genes are TRBV11-2 and TRBJ2-7; TRBD1 matches 8 bases. The V and J ends lost 5 bases and 2 bases, in that order; junction bases with no gene match: 5. The germline CDR1 and CDR2 sequences are SGHAT and FQNNGV. The CDR3 is made up of 14 amino acids.